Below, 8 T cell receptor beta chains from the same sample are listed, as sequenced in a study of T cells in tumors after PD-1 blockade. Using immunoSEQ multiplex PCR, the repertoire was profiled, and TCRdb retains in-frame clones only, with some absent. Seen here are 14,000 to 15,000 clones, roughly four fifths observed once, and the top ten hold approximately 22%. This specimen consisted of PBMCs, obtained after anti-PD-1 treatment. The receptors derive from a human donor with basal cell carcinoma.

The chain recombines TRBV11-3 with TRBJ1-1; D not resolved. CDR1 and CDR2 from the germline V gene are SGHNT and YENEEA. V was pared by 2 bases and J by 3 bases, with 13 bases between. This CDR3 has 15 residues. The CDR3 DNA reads TGTGCCAGCAGCTTAAACAGCCTCCGAGACACTGAAGCTTTCTTT. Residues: CASSLNSLRDTEAFF.

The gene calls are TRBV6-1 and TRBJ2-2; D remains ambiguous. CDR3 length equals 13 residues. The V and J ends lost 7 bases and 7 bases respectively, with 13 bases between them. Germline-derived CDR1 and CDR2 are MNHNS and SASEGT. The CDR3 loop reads CASTFYPVGELFF. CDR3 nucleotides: TGTGCCAGCACCTTCTACCCGGTCGGGGAGCTGTTTTTT.

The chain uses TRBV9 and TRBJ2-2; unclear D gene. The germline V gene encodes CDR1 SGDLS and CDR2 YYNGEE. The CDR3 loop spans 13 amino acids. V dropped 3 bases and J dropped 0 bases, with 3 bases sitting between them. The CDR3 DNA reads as TGTGCCAGCAGCGGCGCGAACACCGGGGAGCTGTTTTTT. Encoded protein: CASSGANTGELFF.

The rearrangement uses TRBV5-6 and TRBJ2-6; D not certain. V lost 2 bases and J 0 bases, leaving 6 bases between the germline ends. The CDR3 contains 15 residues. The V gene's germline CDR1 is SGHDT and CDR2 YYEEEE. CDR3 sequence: CASSLGYSGANVLTF. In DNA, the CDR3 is TGTGCCAGCAGCTTAGGATACTCTGGGGCCAACGTCCTGACTTTC.

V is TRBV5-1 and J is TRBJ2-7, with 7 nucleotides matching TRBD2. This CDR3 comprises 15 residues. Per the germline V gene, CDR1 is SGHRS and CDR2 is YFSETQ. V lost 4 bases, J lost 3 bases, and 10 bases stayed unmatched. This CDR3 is CASSPPERGLYEQYF. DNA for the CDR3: TGCGCCAGCAGCCCGCCGGAGCGGGGACTCTACGAGCAGTACTTC.

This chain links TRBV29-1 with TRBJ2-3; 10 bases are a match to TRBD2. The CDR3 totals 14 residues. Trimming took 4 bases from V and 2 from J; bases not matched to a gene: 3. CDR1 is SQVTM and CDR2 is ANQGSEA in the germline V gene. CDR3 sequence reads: CSVALAGSTDTQYF. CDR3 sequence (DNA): TGCAGCGTTGCACTAGCGGGGTCCACAGATACGCAGTATTTT.

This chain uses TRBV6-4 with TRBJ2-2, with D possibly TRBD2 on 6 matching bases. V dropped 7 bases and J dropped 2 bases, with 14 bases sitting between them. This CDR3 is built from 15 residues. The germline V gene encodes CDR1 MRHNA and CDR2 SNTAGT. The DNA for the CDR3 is TGTGCCAGCACTCCGCGGGGCGGTAACACCGGGGAGCTGTTTTTT. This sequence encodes CASTPRGGNTGELFF.

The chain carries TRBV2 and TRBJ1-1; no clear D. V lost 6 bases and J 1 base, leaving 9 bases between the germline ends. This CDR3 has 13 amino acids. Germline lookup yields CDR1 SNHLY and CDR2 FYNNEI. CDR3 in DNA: TGTGCCAGCAGCCTGCTGGAGAACACTGAAGCTTTCTTT. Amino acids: CASSLLENTEAFF.